The 12 T cell receptor beta chains below all came from one sample that was sequenced in a study of blood T cell repertoires in COVID-19. Method: immunoSEQ multiplex PCR; TCRdb's copy keeps in-frame clones and lacks some. The sample yields some 150,000 clones, roughly four fifths seen once. Sequencing was performed on peripheral blood. The receptors shown here come from an older woman with acute or convalescent COVID-19.

This sequence joins TRBV6-5 and TRBJ1-5, with 8 positions matching TRBD1. Trimming took 9 bases from V and 5 from J; bases not matched to a gene: 6. In germline, CDR1 is MNHEY, CDR2 SVGAGI. There are 13 residues in the CDR3. As DNA, the CDR3 is TGTGCCAGTAGGACAGGGTCTGATCAGCCCCAGCATTTT. Its translation is CASRTGSDQPQHF.

This clone was seen once. The V gene is TRBV6-5, the J gene TRBJ1-4, with D tentatively TRBD1 (6 bases). Trimming shortened V by 6 bases and J by 7 bases, and 15 bases separated the two germline ends. Germline CDR1 MNHEY, CDR2 SVGAGI. This CDR3 has 14 amino acids. The CDR3 region is CASRQQGRGEKLFF. For the CDR3, the DNA is TGTGCCAGCAGACAACAGGGAAGGGGTGAAAAACTGTTTTTT.

The CDR3 sequence: CASSLPGQGSVGEQFF. The CDR3 DNA sequence: TGTGCCAGCAGCCTACCGGGACAGGGATCGGTCGGTGAGCAGTTCTTC. The rearrangement uses TRBV5-4 and TRBJ2-1; TRBD1 agrees at 9 bases. V gave up 4 bases and J gave up 9 bases; unmatched junction bases: 14. Germline lookup yields CDR1 SGHNT and CDR2 YYREEE (reference sequence). The CDR3 loop spans 16 amino acids.

The rearrangement uses TRBV11-2 and TRBJ1-5, with 7 nucleotides matching TRBD1. Germline CDR1 is SGHAT and CDR2 is FQNNGV. V lost 5 bases, J lost 2 bases, and 3 bases stayed unmatched. This CDR3 spans 14 amino acids. The CDR3 nucleotides are TGTGCCAGCAGCGGGGACAGCGGCAATCAGCCCCAGCATTTT. Translating gives CASSGDSGNQPQHF.

In this sample, this clone turned up a few times. The V call is TRBV19, the J call TRBJ2-7; 11 bases are a match to TRBD2. With 7 bases clipped from V and 10 bases from J, the junction kept 18 bases outside the gene matches. CDR3 size: 16 residues. Germline V lookup: CDR1 LNHDA, CDR2 SQIVND (reference sequence). CDR3 in amino acids: CASNSGPGLAVDRQYF. The CDR3 bases are TGTGCCAGTAATTCAGGCCCGGGACTAGCGGTTGATAGACAGTACTTC.

This chain links TRBV19 with TRBJ1-5; the D gene is possibly TRBD1 (5 bases). Germline assignment: CDR1 LNHDA and CDR2 SQIVND (reference sequence). The CDR3 has 17 amino acids. Deletions cut 2 bases from V and 0 bases from J, with 14 bases between. Here the CDR3 DNA reads TGTGCCAGTAGTATAAGGGCAGGGATTTATAGCAATCAGCCCCAGCATTTT. Amino acid sequence: CASSIRAGIYSNQPQHF.

Here the CDR3 DNA reads TGTGCCAGCAGTGGTACTATACCTGTAGGCTACACCTTC. Protein product: CASSGTIPVGYTF. V and J are TRBV28 and TRBJ1-2; D is unresolved. V gave up 5 bases and J gave up 8 bases, with 15 bases separating them. Germline V gene sequence: CDR1 MDHEN, CDR2 SYDVKM. The CDR3 is 13 residues long.

V gene TRBV29-1 combines with J gene TRBJ2-5, with D perhaps TRBD1 (5 bases). CDR1 is SQVTM and CDR2 is ANQGSEA in the germline V gene. The CDR3 contains 11 residues. Trimming removed 7 bases at V and 1 base at J, with 7 bases between. CDR3 nucleotide sequence: TGCAGCGGGGGCCTCCAAGAGACCCAGTACTTC. Translated: CSGGLQETQYF.

This sequence joins TRBV18 and TRBJ1-6; tentative D call: TRBD1 (5 bases). This CDR3 comprises 14 residues. Germline CDR1 KGHSH, CDR2 LQKENI. Trimming stripped 6 bases from V and 7 bases from J, with 13 bases between. CDR3 DNA sequence: TGTGCCAGCTCGATAGGGGCATCGAATTCACCCCTCCACTTT. It encodes CASSIGASNSPLHF.

The rearrangement joins TRBV3-1 (or the pseudogene TRBV3-2) to TRBJ1-4; D is unresolved. CDR1 and CDR2 from the germline V gene are LGHDT and YNNKEL (reference sequence). This CDR3 has 16 residues. Trimming stripped 4 bases from V and 5 bases from J, with 17 bases between. The CDR3 DNA sequence: TGTGCCAGCAGCCCGGAGTGGTCAAGTCCGAATGAAAAACTGTTTTTT. Translated: CASSPEWSSPNEKLFF.

V and J are TRBV28 and TRBJ1-6; D remains unclear. V shed 4 bases and J shed 14 bases, with 9 bases lying between them. The V gene's germline CDR1 is MDHEN and CDR2 SYDVKM. The CDR3 is 11 amino acids. The CDR3 here is CASSWEGALHF. For the CDR3, the DNA is TGTGCCAGCAGTTGGGAGGGTGCCCTCCACTTT.

The rearrangement joins TRBV3-1 (or the pseudogene TRBV3-2) to TRBJ1-2; D remains unclear. This CDR3 is 13 amino acids long. CDR1 is LGHDT, CDR2 YNNKEL, per germline (reference sequence). The ends were cut back, 3 bases at V and 6 bases at J, with 11 bases in the middle. The CDR3 region is CASSHGLEDGYTF. The DNA of the CDR3 is TGTGCCAGCAGCCACGGACTGGAAGATGGCTACACCTTC.